The 5 T cell receptor beta chains below were found in one sample sequenced in a study of regulatory T cells in long-lasting Graves disease. Time point denoted: newly diagnosed GD, antithyroid drugs for less than 3 months. After RNA was extracted from PBMCs, the TCR library was made from it. Sequencing libraries for TCR beta were prepared with iRepertoire HTBI primers and Arm-PCR of CDR3 regions. One entry per CDR3 protein, called by TCRdb with MiXCR from the multiplex PCR reads. The sample yields 600,000 to 650,000 distinct CDR3 sequences, 15% to 20% seen once. The sample was also linked to a second study, of T cells in Graves' hyperthyroidism and ophthalmopathy.

Sequenced here: peripheral blood mononuclear cells (PBMCs), sampled at new diagnosis, from a patient treated with antithyroid drugs. The receptors originated from a woman in her twenties or thirties with Graves disease.

This clonotype appeared many times. The chain has TRBV28 and TRBJ1-4, with D possibly TRBD1 on 5 matching bases. This CDR3 spans 14 amino acids. Trimming left V 6 bases short and J 8 bases short, with 16 bases between. From germline, CDR1 is MDHEN and CDR2 SYDVKM. The CDR3 nucleotides are TGTGCCAGCAGCCCGGGGGGTATGGGCGAAAAACTGTTTTTT. Protein product: CASSPGGMGEKLFF.

This clonotype has at least ten counts. This chain uses TRBV7-9 with TRBJ1-1; D is undetermined. Germline-derived CDR1 and CDR2 are SEHNR and FQNEAQ (reference sequence). The CDR3 extends over 12 amino acids. V lost 8 bases and J lost 5, with 12 bases in between. The CDR3 nucleotides are TGTGCCAGCGACTTGATGAGGACTGAAGCTTTCTTT. Translating it yields CASDLMRTEAFF.

The chain carries TRBV7-9 and TRBJ2-7; D is unresolved. Trimming took 5 bases from V and 2 from J, leaving 13 bases between them. CDR3 length: 14 residues. The V gene's germline CDR1 is SEHNR and CDR2 FQNEAQ (reference sequence). CDR3 bases: TGTGCCAGCAGCCACGCGGCCATCCCCTACGAGCAGTACTTC. Translation: CASSHAAIPYEQYF.

This clonotype was detected ten times or more. The genes are TRBV3-1 and TRBJ2-3, with D possibly matching TRBD1 (5 bases). CDR3 length: 14 amino acids. V lost 0 bases and J 8 bases, leaving 12 bases between the germline ends. Germline V gene data show CDR1 as LGHDT and CDR2 as YNNKEL (reference sequence). The CDR3: CASSQDRLRGTQYF. Here the CDR3 DNA reads TGTGCCAGCAGCCAAGATCGTCTTAGGGGTACGCAGTATTTT.

J is TRBJ2-7 and V is TRBV28; TRBD1 matches 9 bases. The V gene's germline CDR1 is MDHEN and CDR2 SYDVKM. The CDR3 extends over 18 amino acids. The V gene end was trimmed by 5 bases and the J gene end by 3 bases; junction bases not matched to a gene: 17. The CDR3 here is CASSPLASAGTGRYEQYF. DNA of the CDR3: TGTGCCAGCAGTCCCTTAGCGAGCGCCGGGACAGGGCGCTACGAGCAGTACTTC.